Sequencing of this T cell receptor beta chain was carried out in a study of blood T cell repertoires in COVID-19. For the study at large: Collection of acute and convalescent COVID-19 samples took place in the United States, Italy and Spain.

With 6 bases removed from V and 3 bases from J, the gap between germline ends came to 9 bases. The CDR3 extends over 13 amino acids. Per the germline V gene, CDR1 is MNHEY and CDR2 is SVGAGI. Data came from immunoSEQ multiplex PCR; TCRdb stores just in-frame clones and leaves some out. The sample holds 150,000 to 200,000 clones, under 85% seen once. The chain carries TRBV6-5 and TRBJ1-5; no clear D. The specimen was peripheral blood. The source of this sequence is a man in his 60s who had recovered from COVID-19. CDR3 residues: CASRSYLNQPQHF. CDR3 coding DNA: TGTGCCAGCAGATCCTACCTCAATCAGCCCCAGCATTTT.